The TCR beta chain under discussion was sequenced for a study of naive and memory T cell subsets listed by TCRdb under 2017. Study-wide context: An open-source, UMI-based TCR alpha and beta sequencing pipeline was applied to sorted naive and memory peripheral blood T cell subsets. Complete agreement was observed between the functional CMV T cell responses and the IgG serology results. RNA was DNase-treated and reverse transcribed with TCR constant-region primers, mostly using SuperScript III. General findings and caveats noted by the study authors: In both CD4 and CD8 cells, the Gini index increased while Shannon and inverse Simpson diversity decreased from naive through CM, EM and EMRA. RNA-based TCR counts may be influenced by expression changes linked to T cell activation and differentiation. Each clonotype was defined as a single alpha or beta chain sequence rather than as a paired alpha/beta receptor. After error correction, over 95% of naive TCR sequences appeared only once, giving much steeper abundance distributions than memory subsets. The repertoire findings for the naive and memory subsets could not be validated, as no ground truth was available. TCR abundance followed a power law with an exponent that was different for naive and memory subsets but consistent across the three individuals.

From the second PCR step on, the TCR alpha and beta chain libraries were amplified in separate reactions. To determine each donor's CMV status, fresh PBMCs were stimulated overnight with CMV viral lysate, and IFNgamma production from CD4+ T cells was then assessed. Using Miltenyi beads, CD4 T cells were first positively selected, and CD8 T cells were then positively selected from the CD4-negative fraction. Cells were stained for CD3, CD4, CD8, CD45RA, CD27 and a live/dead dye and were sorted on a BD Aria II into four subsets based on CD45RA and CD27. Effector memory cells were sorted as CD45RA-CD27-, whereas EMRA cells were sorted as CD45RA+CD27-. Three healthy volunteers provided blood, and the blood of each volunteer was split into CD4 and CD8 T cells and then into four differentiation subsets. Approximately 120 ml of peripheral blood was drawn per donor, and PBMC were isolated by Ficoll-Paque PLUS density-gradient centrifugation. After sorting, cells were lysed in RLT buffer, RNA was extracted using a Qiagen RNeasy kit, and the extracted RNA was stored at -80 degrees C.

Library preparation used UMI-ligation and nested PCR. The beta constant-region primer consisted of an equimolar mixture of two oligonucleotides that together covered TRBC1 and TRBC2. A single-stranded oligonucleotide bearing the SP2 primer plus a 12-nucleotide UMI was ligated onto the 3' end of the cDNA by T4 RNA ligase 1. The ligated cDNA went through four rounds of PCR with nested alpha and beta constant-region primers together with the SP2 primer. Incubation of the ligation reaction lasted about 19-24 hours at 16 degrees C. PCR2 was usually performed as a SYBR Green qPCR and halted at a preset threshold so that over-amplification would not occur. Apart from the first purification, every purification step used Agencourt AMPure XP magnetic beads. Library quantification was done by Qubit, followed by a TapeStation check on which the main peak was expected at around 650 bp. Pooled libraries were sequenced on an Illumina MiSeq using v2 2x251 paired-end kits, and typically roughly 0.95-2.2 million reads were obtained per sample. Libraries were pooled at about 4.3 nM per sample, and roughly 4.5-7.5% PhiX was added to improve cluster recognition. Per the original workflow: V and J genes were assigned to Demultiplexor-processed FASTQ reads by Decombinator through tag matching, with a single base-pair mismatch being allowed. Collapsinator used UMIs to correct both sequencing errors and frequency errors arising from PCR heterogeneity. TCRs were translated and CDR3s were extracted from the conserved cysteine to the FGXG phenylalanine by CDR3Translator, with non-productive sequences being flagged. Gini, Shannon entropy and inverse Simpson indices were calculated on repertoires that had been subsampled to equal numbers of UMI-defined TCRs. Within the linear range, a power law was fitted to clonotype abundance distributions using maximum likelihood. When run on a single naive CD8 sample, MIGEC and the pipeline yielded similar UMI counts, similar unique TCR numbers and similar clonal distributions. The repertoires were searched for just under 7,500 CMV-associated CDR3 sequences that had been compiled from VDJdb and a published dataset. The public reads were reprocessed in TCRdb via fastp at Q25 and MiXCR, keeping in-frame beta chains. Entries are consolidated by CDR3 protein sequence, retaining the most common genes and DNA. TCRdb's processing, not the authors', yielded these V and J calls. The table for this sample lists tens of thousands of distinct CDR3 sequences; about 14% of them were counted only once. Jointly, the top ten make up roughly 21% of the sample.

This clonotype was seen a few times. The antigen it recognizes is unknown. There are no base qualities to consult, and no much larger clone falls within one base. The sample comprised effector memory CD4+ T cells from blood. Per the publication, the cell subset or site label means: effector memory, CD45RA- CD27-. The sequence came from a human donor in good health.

The nucleotides read TGCGCCAGCAAGGGACAGACAACTAATGAAAAACTGTTTTTT. Its translation is CASKGQTTNEKLFF. The chain couples TRBV5-1 to TRBJ1-4, with TRBD1 identical over 7 junction bases. The CDR3 numbers 14 residues from cysteine through phenylalanine. Only CDR3 DNA remains: 42 bases, in frame from the first base. V is pruned by 6 bases and J by 0 bases, leaving 2 bases of the junction without a gene match. From the germline V gene, CDR1 is SGHRS and CDR2 is YFSETQ.